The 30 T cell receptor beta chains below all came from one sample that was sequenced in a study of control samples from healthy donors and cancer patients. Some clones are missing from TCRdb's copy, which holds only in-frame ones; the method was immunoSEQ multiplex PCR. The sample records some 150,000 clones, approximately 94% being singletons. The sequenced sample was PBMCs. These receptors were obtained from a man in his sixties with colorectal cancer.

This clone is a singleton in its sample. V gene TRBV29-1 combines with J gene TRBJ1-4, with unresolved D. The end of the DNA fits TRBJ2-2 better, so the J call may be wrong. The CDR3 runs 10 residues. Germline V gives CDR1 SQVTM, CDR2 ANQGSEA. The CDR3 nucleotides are TGCAGCGTTGAAGACAGGGAGCTGTTTTTT. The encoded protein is CSVEDRELFF.

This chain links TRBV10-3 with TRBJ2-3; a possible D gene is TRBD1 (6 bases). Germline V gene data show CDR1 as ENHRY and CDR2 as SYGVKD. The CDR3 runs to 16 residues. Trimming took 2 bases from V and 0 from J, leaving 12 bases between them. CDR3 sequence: CAISEISGDSTDTQYF. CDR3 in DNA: TGTGCCATCAGTGAGATTTCAGGGGACAGCACAGATACGCAGTATTTT.

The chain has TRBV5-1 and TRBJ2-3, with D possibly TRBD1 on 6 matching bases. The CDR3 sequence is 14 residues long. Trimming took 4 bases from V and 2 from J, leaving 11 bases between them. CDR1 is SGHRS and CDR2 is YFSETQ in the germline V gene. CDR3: CASSLQGYTDTQYF. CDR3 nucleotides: TGCGCCAGCAGCCTCCAGGGGTACACAGATACGCAGTATTTT.

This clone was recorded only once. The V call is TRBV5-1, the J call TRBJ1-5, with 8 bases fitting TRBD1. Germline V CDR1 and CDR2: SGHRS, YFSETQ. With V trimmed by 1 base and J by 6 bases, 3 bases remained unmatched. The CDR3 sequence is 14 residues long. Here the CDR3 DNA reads TGCGCCAGCAGCTTGTGGACAGGGAGTCAGCCCCAGCATTTT. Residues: CASSLWTGSQPQHF.

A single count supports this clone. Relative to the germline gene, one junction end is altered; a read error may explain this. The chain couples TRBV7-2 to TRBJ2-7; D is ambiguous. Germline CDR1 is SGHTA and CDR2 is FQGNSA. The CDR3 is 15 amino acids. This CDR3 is CASSLDSVISHEQYF. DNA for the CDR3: TGTGCCAGCAGCTTAGATTCAGTTATCTCCCACGAGCAGTACTTC.

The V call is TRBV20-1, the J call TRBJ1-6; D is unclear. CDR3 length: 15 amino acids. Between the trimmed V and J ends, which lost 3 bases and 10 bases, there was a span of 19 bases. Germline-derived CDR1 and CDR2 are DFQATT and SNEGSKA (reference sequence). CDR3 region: CSASMDLGVSSPLHF. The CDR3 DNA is TGCAGTGCTAGTATGGATTTAGGTGTAAGCTCACCCCTCCACTTT.

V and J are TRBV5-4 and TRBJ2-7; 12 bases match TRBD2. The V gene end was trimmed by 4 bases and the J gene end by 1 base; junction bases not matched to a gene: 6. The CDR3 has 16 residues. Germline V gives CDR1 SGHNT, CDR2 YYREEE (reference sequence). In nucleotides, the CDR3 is TGTGCCAGCAGCGGCATAACTAGCGGGGGGTCCTACGAGCAGTACTTC. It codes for CASSGITSGGSYEQYF.

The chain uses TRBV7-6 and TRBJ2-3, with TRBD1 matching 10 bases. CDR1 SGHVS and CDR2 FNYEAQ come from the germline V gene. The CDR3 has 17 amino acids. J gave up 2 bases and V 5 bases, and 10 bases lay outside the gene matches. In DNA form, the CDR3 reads TGTGCCAGCAGCCATCCCCGGGACAGGGGATTCACAGATACGCAGTATTTT. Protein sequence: CASSHPRDRGFTDTQYF.

The CDR3 nucleotides read TGTGCCAGCAGCTTAGAAGACAGGGAAGGGCAGCCCCAGCATTTT. Its translation is CASSLEDREGQPQHF. This chain connects TRBV7-9 to TRBJ1-5; 7 nucleotides line up with TRBD1. Per germline, CDR1 SEHNR and CDR2 FQNEAQ (reference sequence). The CDR3 spans 15 residues. J lost 7 bases, V lost 1 base, and 7 bases had no gene match.

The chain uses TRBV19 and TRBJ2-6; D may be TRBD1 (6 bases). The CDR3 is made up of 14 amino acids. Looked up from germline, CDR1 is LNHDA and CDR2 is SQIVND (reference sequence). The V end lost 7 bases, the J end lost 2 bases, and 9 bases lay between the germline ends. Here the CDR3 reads CASTPGAGANVLTF. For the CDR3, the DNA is TGTGCCAGTACCCCAGGGGCTGGGGCCAACGTCCTGACTTTC.

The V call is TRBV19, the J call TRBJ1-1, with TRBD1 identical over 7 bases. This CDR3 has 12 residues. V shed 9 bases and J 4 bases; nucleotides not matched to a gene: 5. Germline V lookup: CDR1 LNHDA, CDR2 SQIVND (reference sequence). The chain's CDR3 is CASSDRATEAFF. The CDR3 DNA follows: TGTGCCAGCTCCGACAGGGCCACTGAAGCTTTCTTT.

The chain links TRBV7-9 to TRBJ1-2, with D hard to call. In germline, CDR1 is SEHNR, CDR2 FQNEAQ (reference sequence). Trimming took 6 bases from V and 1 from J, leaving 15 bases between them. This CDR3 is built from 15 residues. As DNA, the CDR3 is TGTGCCAGCAGTACCGCCCAGGACCGTAACTATGGCTACACCTTC. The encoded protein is CASSTAQDRNYGYTF.

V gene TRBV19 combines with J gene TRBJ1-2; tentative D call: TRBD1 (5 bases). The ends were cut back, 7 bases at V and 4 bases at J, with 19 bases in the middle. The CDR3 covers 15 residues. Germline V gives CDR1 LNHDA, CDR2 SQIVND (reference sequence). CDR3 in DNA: TGTGCCAGTACCCCTAGCCAGGGCCCCGTCTATGGCTACACCTTC. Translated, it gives CASTPSQGPVYGYTF.

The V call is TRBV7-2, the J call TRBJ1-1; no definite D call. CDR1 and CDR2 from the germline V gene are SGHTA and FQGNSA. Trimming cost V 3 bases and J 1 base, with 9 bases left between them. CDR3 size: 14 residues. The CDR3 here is CASSFGRGNTEAFF. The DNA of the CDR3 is TGTGCCAGCAGCTTCGGGCGAGGGAACACTGAAGCTTTCTTT.

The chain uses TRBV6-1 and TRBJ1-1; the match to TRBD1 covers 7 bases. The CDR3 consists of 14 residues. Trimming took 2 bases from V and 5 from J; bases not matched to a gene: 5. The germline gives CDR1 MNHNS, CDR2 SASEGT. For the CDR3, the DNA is TGTGCCAGCAGTGAATCAGGGGGAGTGACTGAAGCTTTCTTT. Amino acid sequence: CASSESGGVTEAFF.

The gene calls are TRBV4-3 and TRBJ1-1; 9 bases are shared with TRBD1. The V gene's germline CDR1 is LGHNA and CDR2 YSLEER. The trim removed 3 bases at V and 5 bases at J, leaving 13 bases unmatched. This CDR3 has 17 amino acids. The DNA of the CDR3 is TGCGCCAGCAGCCAGTTCCAGGGGACAGGGTTAATGACTGAAGCTTTCTTT. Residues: CASSQFQGTGLMTEAFF.

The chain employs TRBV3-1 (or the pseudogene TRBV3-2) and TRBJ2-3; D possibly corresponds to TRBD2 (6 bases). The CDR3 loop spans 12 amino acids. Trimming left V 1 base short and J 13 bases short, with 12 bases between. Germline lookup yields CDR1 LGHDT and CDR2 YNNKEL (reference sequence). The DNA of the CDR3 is TGTGCCAGCAGCCAAGTTCCGGGACTGAAGTATTTT. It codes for CASSQVPGLKYF.

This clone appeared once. CDR3 bases: TGTGCCAGCAATATTGGGACCACTAATTCACCCCTCCACTTT. This codes for CASNIGTTNSPLHF. The rearrangement uses TRBV9 and TRBJ1-6, with a weak D call TRBD1 (5 bases). Per the germline V gene, CDR1 is SGDLS and CDR2 is YYNGEE. Trimming removed 6 bases from V and 6 bases from J, with 13 bases in between. The CDR3 consists of 14 residues.

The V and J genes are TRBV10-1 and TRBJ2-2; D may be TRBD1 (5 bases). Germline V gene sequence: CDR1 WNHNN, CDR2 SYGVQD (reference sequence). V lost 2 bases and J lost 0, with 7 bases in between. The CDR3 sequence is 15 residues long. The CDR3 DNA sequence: TGCGCCAGCAGTGAGGACAGTACGAACACCGGGGAGCTGTTTTTT. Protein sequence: CASSEDSTNTGELFF.

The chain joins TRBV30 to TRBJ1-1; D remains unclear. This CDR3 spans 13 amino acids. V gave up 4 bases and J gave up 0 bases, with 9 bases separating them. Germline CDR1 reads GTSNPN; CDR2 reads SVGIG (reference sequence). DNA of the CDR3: TGTGCCTGGACGTCAGGAATGAACACTGAAGCTTTCTTT. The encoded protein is CAWTSGMNTEAFF. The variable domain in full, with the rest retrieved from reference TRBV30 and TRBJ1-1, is SQTIHQWPATLVQPVGSPLSLECTVEGTSNPNLYWYRQAAGRGLQLLFYSVGIGQISSEVPQNLSASRPQDRQFILSSKKLLLSDSGFYLCAWTSGMNTEAFFGQGTRLTVV.

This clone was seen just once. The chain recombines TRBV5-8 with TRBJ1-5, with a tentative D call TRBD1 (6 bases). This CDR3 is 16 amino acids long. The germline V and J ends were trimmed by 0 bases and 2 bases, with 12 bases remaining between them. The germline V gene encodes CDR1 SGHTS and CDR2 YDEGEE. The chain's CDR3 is CASSLDWGARNQPQHF. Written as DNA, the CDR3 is TGTGCCAGCAGCTTGGATTGGGGGGCTCGCAATCAGCCCCAGCATTTT.

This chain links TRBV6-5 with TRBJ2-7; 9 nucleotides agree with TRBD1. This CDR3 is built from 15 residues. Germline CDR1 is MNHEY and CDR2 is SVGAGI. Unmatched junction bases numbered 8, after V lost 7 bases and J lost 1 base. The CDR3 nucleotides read TGTGCCAGCAAACCGAACAGGGGGCTTTCCTACGAGCAGTACTTC. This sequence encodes CASKPNRGLSYEQYF.

CDR3 sequence: CASSLWQGAGDTQYF. DNA of the CDR3: TGTGCCAGCAGTTTATGGCAGGGGGCGGGAGATACGCAGTATTTT. The chain is built from TRBV28 and TRBJ2-3, with 8 bases that match TRBD1. Germline CDR1 reads MDHEN; CDR2 reads SYDVKM. The trim removed 0 bases at V and 5 bases at J, leaving 4 bases unmatched. This CDR3 has 15 amino acids.

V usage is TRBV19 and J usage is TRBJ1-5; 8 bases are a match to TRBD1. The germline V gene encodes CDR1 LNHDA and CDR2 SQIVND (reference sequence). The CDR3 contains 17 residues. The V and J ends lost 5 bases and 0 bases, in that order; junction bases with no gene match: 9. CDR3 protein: CASSSPQGGYSNQPQHF. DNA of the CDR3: TGTGCCAGTAGTTCCCCACAGGGGGGTTATAGCAATCAGCCCCAGCATTTT. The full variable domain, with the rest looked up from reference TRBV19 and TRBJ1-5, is DGGITQSPKYLFRKEGQNVTLSCEQNLNHDAMYWYRQDPGQGLRLIYYSQIVNDFQKGDIAEGYSVSREKKESFPLTVTSAQKNPTAFYLCASSSPQGGYSNQPQHFGDGTRLSIL.

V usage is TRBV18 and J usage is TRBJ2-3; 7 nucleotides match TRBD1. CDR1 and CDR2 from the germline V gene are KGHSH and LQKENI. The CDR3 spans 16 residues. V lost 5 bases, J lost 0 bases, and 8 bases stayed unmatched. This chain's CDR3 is CASSDTPGGSTDTQYF. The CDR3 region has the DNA TGTGCCAGCTCAGACACCCCAGGGGGAAGCACAGATACGCAGTATTTT.

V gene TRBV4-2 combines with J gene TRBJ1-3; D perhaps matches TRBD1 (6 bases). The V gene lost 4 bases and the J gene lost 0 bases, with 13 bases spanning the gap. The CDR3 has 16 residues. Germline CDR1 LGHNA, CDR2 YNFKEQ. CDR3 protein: CASSRDTSISGNTIYF. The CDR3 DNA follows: TGTGCCAGCAGCCGGGACACCTCAATCTCTGGAAACACCATATATTTT.

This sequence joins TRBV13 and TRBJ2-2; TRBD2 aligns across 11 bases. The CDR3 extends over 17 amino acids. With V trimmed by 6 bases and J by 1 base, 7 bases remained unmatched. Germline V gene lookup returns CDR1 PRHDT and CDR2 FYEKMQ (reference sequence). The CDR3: CASSSTSGGQNTGELFF. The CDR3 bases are TGTGCCAGCAGTTCTACTAGCGGGGGCCAGAACACCGGGGAGCTGTTTTTT. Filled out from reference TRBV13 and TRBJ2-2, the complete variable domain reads AAGVIQSPRHLIKEKRETATLKCYPIPRHDTVYWYQQGPGQDPQFLISFYEKMQSDKGSIPDRFSAQQFSDYHSELNMSSLELGDSALYFCASSSTSGGQNTGELFFGEGSRLTVL.

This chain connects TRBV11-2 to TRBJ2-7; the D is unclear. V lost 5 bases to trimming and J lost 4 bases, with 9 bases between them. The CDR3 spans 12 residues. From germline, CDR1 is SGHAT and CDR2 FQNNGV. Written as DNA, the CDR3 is TGTGCCAGCAGCCTGACTGTTTACGAGCAGTACTTC. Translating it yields CASSLTVYEQYF.

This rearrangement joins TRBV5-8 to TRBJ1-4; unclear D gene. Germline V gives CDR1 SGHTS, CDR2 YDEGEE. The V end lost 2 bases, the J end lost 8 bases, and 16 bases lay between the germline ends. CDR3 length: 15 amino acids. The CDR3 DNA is TGTGCCAGCAGCTTCACCGGCGGCGCACACGAAAAACTGTTTTTT. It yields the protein CASSFTGGAHEKLFF.

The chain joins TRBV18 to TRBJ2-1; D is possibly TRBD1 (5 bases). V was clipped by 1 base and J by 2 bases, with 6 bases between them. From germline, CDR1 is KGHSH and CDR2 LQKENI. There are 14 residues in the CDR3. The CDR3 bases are TGTGCCAGCTCACCACAAGGGGCCTACAATGAGCAGTTCTTC. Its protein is CASSPQGAYNEQFF. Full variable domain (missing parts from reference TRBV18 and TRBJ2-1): NAGVMQNPRHLVRRRGQEARLRCSPMKGHSHVYWYRQLPEEGLKFMVYLQKENIIDESGMPKERFSAEFPKEGPSILRIQQVVRGDSAAYFCASSPQGAYNEQFFGPGTRLTVL.